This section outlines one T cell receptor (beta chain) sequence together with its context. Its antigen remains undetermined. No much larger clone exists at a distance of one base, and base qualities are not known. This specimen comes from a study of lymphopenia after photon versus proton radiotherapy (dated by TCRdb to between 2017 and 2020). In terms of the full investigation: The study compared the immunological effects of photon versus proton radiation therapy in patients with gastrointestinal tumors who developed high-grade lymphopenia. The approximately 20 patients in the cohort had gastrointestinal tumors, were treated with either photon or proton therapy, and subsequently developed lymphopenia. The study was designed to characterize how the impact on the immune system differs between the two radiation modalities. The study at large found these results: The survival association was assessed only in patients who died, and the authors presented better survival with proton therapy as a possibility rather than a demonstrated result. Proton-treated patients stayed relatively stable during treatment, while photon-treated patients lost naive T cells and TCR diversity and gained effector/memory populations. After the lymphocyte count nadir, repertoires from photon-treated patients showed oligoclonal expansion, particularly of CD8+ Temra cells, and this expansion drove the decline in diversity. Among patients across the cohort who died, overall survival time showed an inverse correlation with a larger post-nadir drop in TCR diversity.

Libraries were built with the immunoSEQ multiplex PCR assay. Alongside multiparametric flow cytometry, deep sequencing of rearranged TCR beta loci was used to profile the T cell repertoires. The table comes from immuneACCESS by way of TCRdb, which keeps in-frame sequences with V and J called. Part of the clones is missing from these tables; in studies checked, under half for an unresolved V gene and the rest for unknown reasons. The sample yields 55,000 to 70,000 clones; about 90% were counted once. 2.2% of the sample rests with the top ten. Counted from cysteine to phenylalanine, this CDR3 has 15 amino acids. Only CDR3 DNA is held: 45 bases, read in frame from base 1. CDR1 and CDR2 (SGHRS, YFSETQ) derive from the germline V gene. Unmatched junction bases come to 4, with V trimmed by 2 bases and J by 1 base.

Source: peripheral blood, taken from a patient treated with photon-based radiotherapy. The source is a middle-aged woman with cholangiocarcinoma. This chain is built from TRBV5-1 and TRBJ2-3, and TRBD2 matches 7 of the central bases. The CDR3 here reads CASSFREARTDTQYF. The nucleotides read TGCGCCAGCAGCTTTCGGGAGGCTCGCACAGATACGCAGTATTTT.